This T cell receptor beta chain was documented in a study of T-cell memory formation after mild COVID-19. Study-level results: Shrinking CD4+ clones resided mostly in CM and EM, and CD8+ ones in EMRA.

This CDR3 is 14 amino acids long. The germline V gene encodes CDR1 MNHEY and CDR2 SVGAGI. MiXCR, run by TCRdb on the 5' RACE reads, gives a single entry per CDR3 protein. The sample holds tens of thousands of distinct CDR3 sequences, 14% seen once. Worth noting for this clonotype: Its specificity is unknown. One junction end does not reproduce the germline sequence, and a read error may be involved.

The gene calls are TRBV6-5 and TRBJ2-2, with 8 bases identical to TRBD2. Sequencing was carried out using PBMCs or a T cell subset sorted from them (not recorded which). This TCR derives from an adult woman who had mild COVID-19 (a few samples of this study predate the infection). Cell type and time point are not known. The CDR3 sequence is CASSYSGPAGGLFF. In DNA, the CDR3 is TGTGCCAGCAGTTACTCCGGGCCTGCGGGGGGGCTGTTTTTT.